This T cell receptor beta chain was obtained from a study of blood T cell repertoires in COVID-19. Study at large: COVID-19 samples from acute and convalescent phases originated in the United States, Italy and Spain. T cells, B-cell-depleted T cells, or PBMCs supplied cDNA or gDNA.

This clone was counted only a few times. The CDR3 spans 15 residues. The V segment lost 5 bases and the J segment 5 bases; nucleotides outside the gene matches: 10. Germline V lookup: CDR1 MGHRA, CDR2 YSYEKL. Per the study methods: Reference gene primer amplification yielded estimated nucleated cell counts. Using immunoSEQ multiplex PCR, the repertoire was profiled, and TCRdb retains in-frame clones only, with some absent. V and J calls plus clone size are reproduced from that table; the DNA served to infer D and trimming. The sample lists fewer than 350,000 clones, about nine tenths occurring once. The rearrangement joins TRBV4-1 to TRBJ1-1; 8 bases align to TRBD1. The sequenced sample consisted of peripheral blood. The receptor comes from a middle-aged man with active or convalescent COVID-19. The CDR3 sequence is CASSSPGQGKTEAFF. For the CDR3, the DNA is TGCGCCAGCAGCTCCCCCGGACAGGGCAAAACTGAAGCTTTCTTT.